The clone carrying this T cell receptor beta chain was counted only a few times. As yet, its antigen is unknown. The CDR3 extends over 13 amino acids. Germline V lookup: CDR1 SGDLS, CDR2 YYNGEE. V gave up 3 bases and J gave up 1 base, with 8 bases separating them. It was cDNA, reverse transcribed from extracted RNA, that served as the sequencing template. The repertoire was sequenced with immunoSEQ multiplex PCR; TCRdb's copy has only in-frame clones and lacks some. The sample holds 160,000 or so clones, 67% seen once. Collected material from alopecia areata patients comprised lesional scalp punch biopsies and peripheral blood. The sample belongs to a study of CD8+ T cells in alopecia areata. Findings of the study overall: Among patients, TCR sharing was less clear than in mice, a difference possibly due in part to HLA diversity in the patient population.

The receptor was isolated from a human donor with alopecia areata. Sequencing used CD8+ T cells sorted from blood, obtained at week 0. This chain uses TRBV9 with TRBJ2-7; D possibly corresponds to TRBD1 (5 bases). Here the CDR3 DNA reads TGTGCCAGCAGCGCAGGGATTTCCTACGAGCAGTACTTC. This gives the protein CASSAGISYEQYF.